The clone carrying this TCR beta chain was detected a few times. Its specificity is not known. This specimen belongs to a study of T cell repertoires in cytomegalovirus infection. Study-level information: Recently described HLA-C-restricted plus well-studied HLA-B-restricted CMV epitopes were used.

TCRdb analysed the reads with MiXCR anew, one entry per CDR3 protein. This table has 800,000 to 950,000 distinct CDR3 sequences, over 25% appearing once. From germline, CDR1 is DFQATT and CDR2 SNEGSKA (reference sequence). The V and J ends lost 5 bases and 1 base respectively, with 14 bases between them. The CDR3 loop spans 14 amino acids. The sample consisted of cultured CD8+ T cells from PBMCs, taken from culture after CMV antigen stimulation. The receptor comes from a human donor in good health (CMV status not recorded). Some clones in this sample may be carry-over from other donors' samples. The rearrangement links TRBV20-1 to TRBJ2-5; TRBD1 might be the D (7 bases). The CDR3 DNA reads TGCAGTGCTCTCAGGGGGAGGTCCCAAGAGACCCAGTACTTC. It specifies CSALRGRSQETQYF.